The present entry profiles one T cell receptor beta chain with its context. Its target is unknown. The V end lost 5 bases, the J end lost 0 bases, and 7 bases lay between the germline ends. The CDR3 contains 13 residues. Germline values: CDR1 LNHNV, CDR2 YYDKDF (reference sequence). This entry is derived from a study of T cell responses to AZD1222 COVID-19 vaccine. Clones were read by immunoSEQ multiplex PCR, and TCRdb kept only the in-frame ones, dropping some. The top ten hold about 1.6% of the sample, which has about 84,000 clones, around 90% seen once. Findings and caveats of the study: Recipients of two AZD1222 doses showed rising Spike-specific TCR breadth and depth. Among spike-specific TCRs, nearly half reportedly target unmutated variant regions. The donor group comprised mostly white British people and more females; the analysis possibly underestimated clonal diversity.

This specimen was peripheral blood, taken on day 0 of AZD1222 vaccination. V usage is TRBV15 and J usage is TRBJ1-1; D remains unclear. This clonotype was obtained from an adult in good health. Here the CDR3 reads CATSGEMNTEAFF. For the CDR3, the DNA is TGTGCCACCAGCGGGGAGATGAACACTGAAGCTTTCTTT.